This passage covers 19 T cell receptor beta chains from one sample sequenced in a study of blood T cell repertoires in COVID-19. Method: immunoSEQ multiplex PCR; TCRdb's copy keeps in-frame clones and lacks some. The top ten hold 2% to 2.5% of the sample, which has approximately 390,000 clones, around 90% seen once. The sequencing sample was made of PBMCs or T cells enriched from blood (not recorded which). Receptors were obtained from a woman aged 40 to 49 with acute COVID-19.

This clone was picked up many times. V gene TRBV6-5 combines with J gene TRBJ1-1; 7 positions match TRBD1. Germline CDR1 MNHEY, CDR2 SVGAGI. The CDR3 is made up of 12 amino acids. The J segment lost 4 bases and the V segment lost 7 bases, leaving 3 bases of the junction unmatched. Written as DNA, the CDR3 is TGTGCCAGCATCTCAGGGGGCACTGAAGCTTTCTTT. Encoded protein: CASISGGTEAFF.

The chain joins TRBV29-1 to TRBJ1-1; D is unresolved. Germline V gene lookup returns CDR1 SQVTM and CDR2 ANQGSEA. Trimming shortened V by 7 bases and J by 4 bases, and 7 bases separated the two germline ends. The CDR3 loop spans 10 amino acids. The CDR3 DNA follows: TGCAGCGCTTCCAGCACTGAAGCTTTCTTT. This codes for CSASSTEAFF. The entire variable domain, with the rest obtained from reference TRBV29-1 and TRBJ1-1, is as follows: SAVISQKPSRDICQRGTSLTIQCQVDSQVTMMFWYRQQPGQSLTLIATANQGSEATYESGFVIDKFPISRPNLTFSTLTVSNMSPEDSSIYLCSASSTEAFFGQGTRLTVV.

CDR3 region: CASSDLTGSYGYTF. The CDR3 DNA reads as TGCGCCAGCAGTGATCTTACAGGGTCCTATGGCTACACCTTC. The chain combines TRBV10-2 with TRBJ1-2, with D possibly matching TRBD1 (6 bases). The CDR3 extends over 14 amino acids. With 3 bases removed from V and 4 bases from J, the gap between germline ends came to 12 bases. Looked up from germline, CDR1 is WSHSY and CDR2 is SAAADI.

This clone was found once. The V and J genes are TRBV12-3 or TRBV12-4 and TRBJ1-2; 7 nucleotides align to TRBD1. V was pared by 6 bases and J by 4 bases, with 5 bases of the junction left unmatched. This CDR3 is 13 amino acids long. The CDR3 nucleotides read TGTGCCAGCAGCCTGGGACAGACCTATGGCTACACCTTC. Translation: CASSLGQTYGYTF.

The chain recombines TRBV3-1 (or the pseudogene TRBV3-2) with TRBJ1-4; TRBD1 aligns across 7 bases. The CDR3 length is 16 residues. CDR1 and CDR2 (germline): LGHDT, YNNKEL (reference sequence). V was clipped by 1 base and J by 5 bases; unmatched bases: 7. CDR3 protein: CASSQGRDRKNEKLFF. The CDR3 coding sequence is TGTGCCAGCAGCCAAGGACGGGACAGAAAGAATGAAAAACTGTTTTTT.

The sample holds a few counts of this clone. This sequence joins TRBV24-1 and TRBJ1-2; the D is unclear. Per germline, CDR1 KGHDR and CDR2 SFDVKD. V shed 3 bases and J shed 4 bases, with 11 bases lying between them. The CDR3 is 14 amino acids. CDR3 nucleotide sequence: TGTGCCACCAGTGATCGGACGGGAGTCTATGGCTACACCTTC. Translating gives CATSDRTGVYGYTF.

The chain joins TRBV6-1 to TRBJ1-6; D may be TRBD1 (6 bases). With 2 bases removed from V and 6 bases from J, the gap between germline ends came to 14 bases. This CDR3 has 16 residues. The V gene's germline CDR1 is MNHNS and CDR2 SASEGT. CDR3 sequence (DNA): TGTGCCAGCAGTGAATCTCTGACAGGCATTAATTCACCCCTCCACTTT. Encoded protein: CASSESLTGINSPLHF.

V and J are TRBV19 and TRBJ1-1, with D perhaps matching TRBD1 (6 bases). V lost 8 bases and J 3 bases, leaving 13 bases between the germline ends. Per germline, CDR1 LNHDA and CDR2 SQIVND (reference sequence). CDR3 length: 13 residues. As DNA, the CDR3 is TGTGCCAGTCGCCAACAGGGTTACACTGAAGCTTTCTTT. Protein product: CASRQQGYTEAFF.

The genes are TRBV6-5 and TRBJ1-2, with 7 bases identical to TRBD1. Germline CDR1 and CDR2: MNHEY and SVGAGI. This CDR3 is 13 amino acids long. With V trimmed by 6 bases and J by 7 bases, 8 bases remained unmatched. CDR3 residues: CASREGAGAGYTF. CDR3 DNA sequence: TGTGCCAGCAGGGAGGGGGCAGGGGCTGGCTACACCTTC.

Written as DNA, the CDR3 is TGTGCCAGCAGCCAAGATGAGGGGGCTTATGGCTACACCTTC. It is translated as CASSQDEGAYGYTF. This rearrangement joins TRBV4-2 to TRBJ1-2; 7 nucleotides agree with TRBD1. V gave up 0 bases and J gave up 5 bases; unmatched junction bases: 3. Looked up from germline, CDR1 is LGHNA and CDR2 is YNFKEQ. CDR3 length: 14 residues.

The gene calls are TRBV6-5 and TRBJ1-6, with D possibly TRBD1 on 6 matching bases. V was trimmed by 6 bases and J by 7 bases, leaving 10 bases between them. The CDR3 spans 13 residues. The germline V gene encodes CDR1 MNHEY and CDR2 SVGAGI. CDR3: CASSRQDNSPLHF. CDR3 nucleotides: TGTGCCAGCAGCCGACAGGACAATTCACCCCTCCACTTT.

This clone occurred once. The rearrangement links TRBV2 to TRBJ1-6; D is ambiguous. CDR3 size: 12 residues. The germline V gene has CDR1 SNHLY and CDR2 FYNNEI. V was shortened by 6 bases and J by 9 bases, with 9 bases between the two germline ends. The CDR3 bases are TGTGCCAGCAGCATGACAAGTTCACCCCTCCACTTT. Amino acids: CASSMTSSPLHF. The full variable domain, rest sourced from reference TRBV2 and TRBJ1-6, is EPEVTQTPSHQVTQMGQEVILRCVPISNHLYFYWYRQILGQKVEFLVSFYNNEISEKSEIFDDQFSVERPDGSNFTLKIRSTKLEDSAMYFCASSMTSSPLHFGNGTRLTVT.

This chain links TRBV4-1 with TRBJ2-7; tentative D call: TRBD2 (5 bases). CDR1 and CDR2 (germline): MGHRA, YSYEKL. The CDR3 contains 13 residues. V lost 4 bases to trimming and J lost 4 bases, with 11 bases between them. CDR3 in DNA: TGCGCCAGCAGCCTACACGGGGAGTACGAGCAGTACTTC. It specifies CASSLHGEYEQYF.

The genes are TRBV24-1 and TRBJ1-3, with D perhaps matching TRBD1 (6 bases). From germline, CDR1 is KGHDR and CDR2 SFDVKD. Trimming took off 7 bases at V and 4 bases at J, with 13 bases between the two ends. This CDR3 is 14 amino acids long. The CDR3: CATRDITGGNTIYF. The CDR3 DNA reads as TGTGCCACCAGGGACATTACAGGGGGAAACACCATATATTTT.

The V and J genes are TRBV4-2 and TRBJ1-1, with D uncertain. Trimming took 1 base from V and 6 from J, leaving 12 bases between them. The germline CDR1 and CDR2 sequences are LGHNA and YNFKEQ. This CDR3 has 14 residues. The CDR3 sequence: CASSQVTGVPEAFF. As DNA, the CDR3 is TGTGCCAGCAGCCAAGTAACGGGTGTCCCTGAAGCTTTCTTT.

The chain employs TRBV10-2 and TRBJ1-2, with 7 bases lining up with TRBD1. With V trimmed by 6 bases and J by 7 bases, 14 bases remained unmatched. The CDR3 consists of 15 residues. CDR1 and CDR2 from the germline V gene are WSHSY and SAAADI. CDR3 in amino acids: CASSFSVRGQAGYTF. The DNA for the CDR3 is TGCGCCAGCAGCTTCAGTGTAAGGGGGCAAGCTGGCTACACCTTC.

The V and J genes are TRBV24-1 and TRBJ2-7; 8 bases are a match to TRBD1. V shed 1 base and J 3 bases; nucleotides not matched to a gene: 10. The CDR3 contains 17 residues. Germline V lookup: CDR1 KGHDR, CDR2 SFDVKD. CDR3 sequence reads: CATSDFIFDRGIYEQYF. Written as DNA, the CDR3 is TGTGCCACCAGTGATTTTATCTTTGACAGGGGTATCTACGAGCAGTACTTC.

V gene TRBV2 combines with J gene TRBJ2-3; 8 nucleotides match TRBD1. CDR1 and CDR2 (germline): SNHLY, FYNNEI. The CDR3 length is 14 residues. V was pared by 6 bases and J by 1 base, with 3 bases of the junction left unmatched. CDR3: CASRDRAGTDTQYF. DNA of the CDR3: TGTGCCAGCAGGGACAGGGCGGGCACAGATACGCAGTATTTT. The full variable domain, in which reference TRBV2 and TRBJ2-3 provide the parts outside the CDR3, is EPEVTQTPSHQVTQMGQEVILRCVPISNHLYFYWYRQILGQKVEFLVSFYNNEISEKSEIFDDQFSVERPDGSNFTLKIRSTKLEDSAMYFCASRDRAGTDTQYFGPGTRLTVL.

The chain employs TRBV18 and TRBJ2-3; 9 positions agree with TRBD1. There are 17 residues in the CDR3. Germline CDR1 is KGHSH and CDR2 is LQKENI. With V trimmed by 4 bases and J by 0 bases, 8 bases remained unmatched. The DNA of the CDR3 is TGTGCCAGCTCACGTTTCACAGGGGGCTCTAGCACAGATACGCAGTATTTT. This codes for CASSRFTGGSSTDTQYF.